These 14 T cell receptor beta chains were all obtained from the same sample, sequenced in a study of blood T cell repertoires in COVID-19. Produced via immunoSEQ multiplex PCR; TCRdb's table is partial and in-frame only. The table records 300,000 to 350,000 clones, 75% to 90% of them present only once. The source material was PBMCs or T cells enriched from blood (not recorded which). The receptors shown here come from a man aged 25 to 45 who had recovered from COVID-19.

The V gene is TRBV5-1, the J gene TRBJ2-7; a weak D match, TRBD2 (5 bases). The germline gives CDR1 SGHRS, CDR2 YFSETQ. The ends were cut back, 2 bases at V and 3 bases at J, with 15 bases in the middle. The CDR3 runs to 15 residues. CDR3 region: CASSLPETGNYEQYF. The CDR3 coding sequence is TGCGCCAGCAGCTTACCCGAGACCGGGAACTACGAGCAGTACTTC.

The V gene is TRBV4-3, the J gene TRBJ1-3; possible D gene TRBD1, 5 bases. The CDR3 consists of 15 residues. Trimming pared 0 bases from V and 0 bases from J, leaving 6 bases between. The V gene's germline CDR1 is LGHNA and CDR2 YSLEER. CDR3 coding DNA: TGCGCCAGCAGCCAAGACAGGGTCTCTGGAAACACCATATATTTT. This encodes CASSQDRVSGNTIYF.

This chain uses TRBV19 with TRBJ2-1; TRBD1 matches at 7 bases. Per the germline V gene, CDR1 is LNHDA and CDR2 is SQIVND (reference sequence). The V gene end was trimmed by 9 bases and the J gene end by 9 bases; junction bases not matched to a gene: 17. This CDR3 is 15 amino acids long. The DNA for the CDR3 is TGTGCCAGCAGAAATCGGGAAACAGGGGTCGGTGAGCAGTTCTTC. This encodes CASRNRETGVGEQFF.

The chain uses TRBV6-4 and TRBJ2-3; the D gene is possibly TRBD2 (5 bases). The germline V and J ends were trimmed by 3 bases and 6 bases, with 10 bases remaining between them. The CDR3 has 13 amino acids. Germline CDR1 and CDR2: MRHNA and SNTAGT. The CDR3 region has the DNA TGTGCCAGCAGTGAGAGGGTGGGGGATACGCAGTATTTT. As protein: CASSERVGDTQYF.

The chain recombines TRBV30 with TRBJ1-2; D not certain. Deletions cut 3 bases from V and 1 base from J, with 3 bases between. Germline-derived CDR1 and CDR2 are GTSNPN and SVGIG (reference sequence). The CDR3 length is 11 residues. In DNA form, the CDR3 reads TGTGCCTGGAGCAATAACTATGGCTACACCTTC. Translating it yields CAWSNNYGYTF. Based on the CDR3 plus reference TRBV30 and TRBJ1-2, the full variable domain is SQTIHQWPATLVQPVGSPLSLECTVEGTSNPNLYWYRQAAGRGLQLLFYSVGIGQISSEVPQNLSASRPQDRQFILSSKKLLLSDSGFYLCAWSNNYGYTFGSGTRLTVV.

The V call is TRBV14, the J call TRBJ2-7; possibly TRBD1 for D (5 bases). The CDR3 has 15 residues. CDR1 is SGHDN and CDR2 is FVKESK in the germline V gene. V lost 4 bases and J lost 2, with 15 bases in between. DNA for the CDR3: TGTGCCAGCAGCCGAGTGTTAGGGGTCACCTACGAGCAGTACTTC. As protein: CASSRVLGVTYEQYF.

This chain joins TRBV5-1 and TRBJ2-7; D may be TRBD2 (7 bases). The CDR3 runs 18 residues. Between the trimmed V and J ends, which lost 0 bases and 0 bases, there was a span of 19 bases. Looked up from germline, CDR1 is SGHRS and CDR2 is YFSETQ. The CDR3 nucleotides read TGCGCCAGCAGCTTGGGCTCTCGGGGGAGGGGGTCCTCCTACGAGCAGTACTTC. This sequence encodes CASSLGSRGRGSSYEQYF.

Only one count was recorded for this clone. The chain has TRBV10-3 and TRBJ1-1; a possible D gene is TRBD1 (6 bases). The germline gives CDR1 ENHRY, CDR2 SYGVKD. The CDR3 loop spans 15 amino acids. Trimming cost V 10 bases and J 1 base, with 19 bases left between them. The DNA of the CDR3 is TGTGCCACGGTAAGACTTGAACAGGGGAACACTGAAGCTTTCTTT. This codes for CATVRLEQGNTEAFF.

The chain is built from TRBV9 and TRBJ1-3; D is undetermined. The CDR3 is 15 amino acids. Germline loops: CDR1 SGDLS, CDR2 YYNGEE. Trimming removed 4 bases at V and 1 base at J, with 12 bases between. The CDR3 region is CASSPTGGSGNTIYF. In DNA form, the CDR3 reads TGTGCCAGCAGCCCAACCGGCGGTTCTGGAAACACCATATATTTT.

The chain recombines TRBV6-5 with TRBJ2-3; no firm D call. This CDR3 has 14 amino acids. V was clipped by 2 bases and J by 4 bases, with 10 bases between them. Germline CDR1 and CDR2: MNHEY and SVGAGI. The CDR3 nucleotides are TGTGCCAGCAGTTACACGACGGGTGCAGATACGCAGTATTTT. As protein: CASSYTTGADTQYF.

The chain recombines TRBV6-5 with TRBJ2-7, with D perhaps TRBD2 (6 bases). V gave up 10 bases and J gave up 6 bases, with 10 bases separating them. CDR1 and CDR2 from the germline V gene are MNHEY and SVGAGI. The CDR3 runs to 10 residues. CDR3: CATRDFEQYF. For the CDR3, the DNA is TGTGCCACACGGGACTTCGAGCAGTACTTC.

CDR3 nucleotides: TGTGCCATTGGGACTAGCGGGGGTTCCACAGATACGCAGTATTTT. It translates to CAIGTSGGSTDTQYF. The chain links TRBV10-3 to TRBJ2-3, with 14 bases that match TRBD2. Germline V CDR1 and CDR2: ENHRY, SYGVKD. The CDR3 contains 15 residues. The J segment lost 2 bases and the V segment lost 9 bases, leaving 4 bases of the junction unmatched.

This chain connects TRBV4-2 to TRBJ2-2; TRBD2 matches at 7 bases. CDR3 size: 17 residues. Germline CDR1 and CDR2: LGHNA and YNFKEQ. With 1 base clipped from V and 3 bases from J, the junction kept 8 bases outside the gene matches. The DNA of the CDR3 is TGTGCCAGCAGCCAAGGGGCCAGCGGGGCGGACACCGGGGAGCTGTTTTTT. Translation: CASSQGASGADTGELFF.

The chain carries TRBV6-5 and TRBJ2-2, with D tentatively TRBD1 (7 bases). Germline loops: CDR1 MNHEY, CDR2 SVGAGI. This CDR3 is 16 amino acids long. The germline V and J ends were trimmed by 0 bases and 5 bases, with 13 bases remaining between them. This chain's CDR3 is CASSYSAQGGTGELFF. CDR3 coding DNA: TGTGCCAGCAGTTACTCAGCGCAGGGGGGAACCGGGGAGCTGTTTTTT.